One sample yielded the 5 T cell receptor beta chains listed below, sequenced in a study of blood T cell repertoires in COVID-19. Libraries were prepared by immunoSEQ multiplex PCR; TCRdb keeps only in-frame clonotypes and omits some of them. The table shows more than 70,000 clones, with over 70% occurring only once. The specimen was peripheral blood. These TCRs come from a human donor in a cohort sampled during active COVID-19.

The chain carries TRBV5-6 and TRBJ1-1; D may be TRBD1 (5 bases). Trimming removed 0 bases from V and 10 bases from J, with 13 bases in between. The CDR3 is 13 amino acids. Germline CDR1 reads SGHDT; CDR2 reads YYEEEE. As DNA, the CDR3 is TGTGCCAGCAGCTTGGTCAGGGCTGCAGGAGCTTTCTTT. It specifies CASSLVRAAGAFF.

This chain links TRBV9 with TRBJ1-3, with D perhaps TRBD1 (5 bases). The germline V gene has CDR1 SGDLS and CDR2 YYNGEE. V dropped 4 bases and J dropped 1 base, with 9 bases sitting between them. The CDR3 is made up of 14 amino acids. This CDR3 reads CASSLGGSGNTIYF. The CDR3 DNA reads TGTGCCAGCAGCCTGGGGGGGTCTGGAAACACCATATATTTT.

This clone was seen a handful of times. The gene calls are TRBV24-1 and TRBJ1-2; TRBD1 matches 9 bases. The trim removed 3 bases at V and 1 base at J, leaving 11 bases unmatched. The germline V gene has CDR1 KGHDR and CDR2 SFDVKD. This CDR3 comprises 18 residues. CDR3 loop: CATSDGLGQGAINYGYTF. In DNA form, the CDR3 reads TGTGCCACCAGTGATGGGCTGGGACAGGGCGCGATTAACTATGGCTACACCTTC.

The chain combines TRBV11-2 with TRBJ2-7, with 8 bases matching TRBD2. The germline V gene has CDR1 SGHAT and CDR2 FQNNGV. Trimming took 4 bases from V and 4 from J; bases not matched to a gene: 12. The CDR3 totals 16 residues. This CDR3 reads CASSSRNAGGGYEQYF. As DNA, the CDR3 is TGTGCCAGCAGCTCCCGTAACGCGGGGGGTGGGTACGAGCAGTACTTC.

The gene calls are TRBV5-1 and TRBJ2-3; 7 positions match TRBD1. The CDR3 length is 16 residues. After removal of 4 bases from V and 4 bases from J, the junction contained 12 bases not matched to a gene. In germline, CDR1 is SGHRS, CDR2 YFSETQ. The chain's CDR3 is CASSRLSRQGPDTQYF. DNA of the CDR3: TGCGCCAGCAGCCGCTTGTCCAGACAGGGTCCAGATACGCAGTATTTT.